This entry lists 23 T cell receptor beta chains sequenced from one sample in a study of T cells in Graves' hyperthyroidism and ophthalmopathy. The investigators amplified TCR beta CDR3 regions from RNA transcripts. Carried out on the TCR CDR3, a first-round RT-PCR used the HTBI primer set. TCRdb reprocessed the multiplex PCR reads via MiXCR and lists one record per CDR3 protein. The sample shows around 600,000 distinct CDR3 sequences, roughly 15% of them seen only once. What was sequenced was blood. The origin of the receptors is a woman between 50 and 59 years old with Graves' ophthalmopathy.

This clonotype was detected only a few times. V usage is TRBV27 and J usage is TRBJ1-3; 7 bases line up with TRBD1. The CDR3 sequence is 13 residues long. V was pared by 4 bases and J by 6 bases, with 3 bases of the junction left unmatched. CDR1 is MNHEY and CDR2 is SMNVEV in the germline V gene (reference sequence). The CDR3 loop reads CASSSGQLNTIYF. The CDR3 DNA reads as TGTGCCAGCAGTTCGGGACAGCTAAACACCATATATTTT.

This clonotype was counted many times. V and J are TRBV18 and TRBJ1-1; D unclear. Germline V gene lookup returns CDR1 KGHSH and CDR2 LQKENI. The V end was cut by 4 bases, the J end by 4 bases, with 10 bases between. The CDR3 has 13 residues. For the CDR3, the DNA is TGTGCCAGCTCACAAGAGCAGAGCACTGAAGCTTTCTTT. This sequence encodes CASSQEQSTEAFF.

A few counts support this clonotype. The chain joins TRBV5-6 to TRBJ2-2; tentatively, D is TRBD1 (6 bases). V lost 4 bases and J lost 5, with 18 bases in between. Germline lookup yields CDR1 SGHDT and CDR2 YYEEEE. This CDR3 is 16 amino acids long. The CDR3 DNA reads TGTGCCAGCAGCCACGGACAGATCCATGTAACCGGGGAGCTGTTTTTT. Amino acid sequence: CASSHGQIHVTGELFF.

In this sample, this clonotype turned up many times. The V and J genes are TRBV12-3 or TRBV12-4 and TRBJ2-7, with 8 positions matching TRBD1. After removal of 7 bases from V and 2 bases from J, the junction contained 7 bases not matched to a gene. This CDR3 has 14 residues. DNA for the CDR3: TGTGCCAGCACCCAAGACAGGGGACCCTACGAGCAGTACTTC. Its protein product is CASTQDRGPYEQYF.

The gene calls are TRBV6-2 or TRBV6-3 and TRBJ2-1; 8 bases are shared with TRBD1. The CDR3 is made up of 14 amino acids. Germline CDR1 MNHEY, CDR2 SVGEGT. Germline trimming cut 7 bases from V and 3 bases from J; bases unmatched to any gene: 5. This chain's CDR3 is CASTAGTGYNEQFF. The CDR3 DNA sequence: TGTGCCAGCACTGCCGGGACAGGCTACAATGAGCAGTTCTTC.

This clonotype was counted many times. The CDR3 sequence: CASTYRGLTEAFF. CDR3 coding DNA: TGTGCCAGCACTTACAGGGGGCTCACGGAAGCTTTCTTT. V usage is TRBV12-3 or TRBV12-4 and J usage is TRBJ1-1, with 9 bases fitting TRBD1. The CDR3 is 13 residues long. V dropped 7 bases and J dropped 8; count of bases not matched to a gene: 8.

This clonotype showed up many times. The V and J genes are TRBV20-1 and TRBJ2-1; 10 bases are a match to TRBD2. Germline-derived CDR1 and CDR2 are DFQATT and SNEGSKA (reference sequence). V lost 2 bases to trimming and J lost 5 bases; unmatched junction nucleotides: 15. This CDR3 region has 18 residues. As DNA, the CDR3 is TGCAGTGCTAGATGGGTCCTAGCGGGAGTGGGGGTGAACAATGAGCAGTTCTTC. Its translation: CSARWVLAGVGVNNEQFF.

The V and J genes are TRBV20-1 and TRBJ2-7, with 9 nucleotides matching TRBD1. Unmatched junction bases numbered 6, after V lost 6 bases and J lost 3 bases. The germline CDR1 and CDR2 sequences are DFQATT and SNEGSKA (reference sequence). There are 13 residues in the CDR3. DNA for the CDR3: TGCAGTGCACCCCGGACAGGGGTCTACGAGCAGTACTTC. Protein sequence: CSAPRTGVYEQYF.

The CDR3 DNA reads TGTGCCAGCAGTGGATCACAGGCCGACAATGAGCAGTTCTTC. Encoded protein: CASSGSQADNEQFF. J is TRBJ2-1 and V is TRBV6-1; perhaps TRBD1 as D (5 bases). This CDR3 contains 14 residues. Germline V gives CDR1 MNHNS, CDR2 SASEGT. V was trimmed by 4 bases and J by 5 bases, leaving 12 bases between them.

J is TRBJ1-1 and V is TRBV6-2 or TRBV6-3, with TRBD1 identical over 7 bases. CDR1 and CDR2 (germline): MNHEY, SVGEGT. J lost 5 bases, V lost 2 bases, and 11 bases had no gene match. This CDR3 comprises 16 residues. The CDR3: CASSYALQGFVTEAFF. Here the CDR3 DNA reads TGTGCCAGCAGTTACGCGCTACAGGGGTTTGTTACTGAAGCTTTCTTT.

This clonotype was seen repeatedly, ten times or more. The rearrangement links TRBV5-1 to TRBJ1-1, with unresolved D. This CDR3 has 11 residues. Germline V gene lookup returns CDR1 SGHRS and CDR2 YFSETQ. The V and J ends lost 5 bases and 3 bases respectively, with 5 bases between them. For the CDR3, the DNA is TGCGCCAGCAGTGCAGACACTGAAGCTTTCTTT. Encoded protein: CASSADTEAFF.

The gene calls are TRBV19 and TRBJ2-2, with D unresolved. V was clipped by 7 bases and J by 0 bases, with 9 bases between them. Germline V CDR1 and CDR2: LNHDA, SQIVND (reference sequence). The CDR3 has 14 amino acids. CDR3 nucleotide sequence: TGTGCCAGTAATGGGCTAGCGAACACCGGGGAGCTGTTTTTT. Translating gives CASNGLANTGELFF.

The chain carries TRBV10-3 and TRBJ2-1; 10 bases map to TRBD2. The CDR3 totals 13 residues. The junction had 7 bases not matched to a gene; V was cut back by 10 bases and J by 7 bases. The V gene's germline CDR1 is ENHRY and CDR2 SYGVKD. CDR3 coding DNA: TGTGCCACCTCGGGACTAGCGAAAAATGAGCAGTTCTTC. This gives the protein CATSGLAKNEQFF.

This clonotype was recorded at least ten times. The rearrangement joins TRBV4-3 to TRBJ1-6; tentatively, D is TRBD1 (6 bases). Germline V lookup: CDR1 LGHNA, CDR2 YSLEER. The CDR3 length is 14 residues. V was pared by 3 bases and J by 8 bases, with 11 bases between. In DNA form, the CDR3 reads TGCGCCAGCAGCCAGGGGGGGCGTGATTCACCCCTCCACTTT. Protein product: CASSQGGRDSPLHF.

In this sample, this clonotype turned up a few times. The gene calls are TRBV6-1 and TRBJ2-1; 11 bases match TRBD2. There are 18 residues in the CDR3. V lost 6 bases and J lost 0; bases outside the gene matches: 10. Germline V CDR1 and CDR2: MNHNS, SASEGT. The CDR3 here is CASSRTSGSASSYNEQFF. The CDR3 region has the DNA TGTGCCAGCAGCCGAACTAGCGGGAGTGCGAGCTCCTACAATGAGCAGTTCTTC.

A few counts support this clonotype. This chain links TRBV6-1 with TRBJ2-2; unclear D gene. The CDR3 totals 14 residues. V was cut by 6 bases and J by 3 bases, with 11 bases left in between. The germline gives CDR1 MNHNS, CDR2 SASEGT. CDR3 DNA: TGTGCCAGCAGCCGAGAGACCTACACCGGGGAGCTGTTTTTT. Residues: CASSRETYTGELFF.

This clonotype was found many times. The chain links TRBV4-3 to TRBJ1-2, with 8 bases aligning to TRBD1. The trim removed 0 bases at V and 8 bases at J, leaving 8 bases unmatched. The CDR3 covers 15 residues. Germline CDR1 is LGHNA and CDR2 is YSLEER. The CDR3 DNA reads as TGCGCCAGCAGCCAAGACGTCCAGGGGGCGGGGGGCTACACCTTC. It translates to CASSQDVQGAGGYTF.

This clonotype was detected ten times or more. This chain uses TRBV20-1 with TRBJ2-1, with 7 bases aligning to TRBD2. The V gene's germline CDR1 is DFQATT and CDR2 SNEGSKA (reference sequence). CDR3 length equals 17 residues. The V gene end was trimmed by 0 bases and the J gene end by 7 bases; junction bases not matched to a gene: 15. CDR3 sequence (DNA): TGCAGTGCTAGAGATGTCAAAAGGGACTATGGGTTGAATGAGCAGTTCTTC. This encodes CSARDVKRDYGLNEQFF.

The chain employs TRBV19 and TRBJ1-1, with 9 bases fitting TRBD1. Trimming cost V 7 bases and J 6 bases; bases outside gene matches: 9. This CDR3 has 14 residues. In germline, CDR1 is LNHDA, CDR2 SQIVND (reference sequence). This chain's CDR3 is CASNQRTGESEAFF. The CDR3 DNA sequence: TGTGCCAGTAACCAACGGACAGGGGAATCTGAAGCTTTCTTT.

This clonotype has a count of ten or more. V is TRBV20-1 and J is TRBJ2-5; D could derive from TRBD1 or TRBD2 (5 bases each). CDR1 is DFQATT, CDR2 SNEGSKA, per germline (reference sequence). V was trimmed by 4 bases and J by 1 base, leaving 16 bases between them. The CDR3 runs 15 residues. This chain's CDR3 is CSATILGDVQETQYF. CDR3 bases: TGCAGTGCTACAATTTTGGGGGACGTCCAAGAGACCCAGTACTTC.

This clonotype was seen just once. This chain uses TRBV3-1 with TRBJ1-2, with a tentative D call TRBD1 (5 bases). The CDR3 has 13 residues. Germline loops: CDR1 LGHDT, CDR2 YNNKEL (reference sequence). V lost 3 bases and J lost 9, with 14 bases in between. The CDR3 DNA is TGTGCCAGCAGCCACGGGGACCTTGGAAGCTACACCTTC. It is translated as CASSHGDLGSYTF.

This chain joins TRBV4-1 and TRBJ2-3; 8 nucleotides match TRBD2. The CDR3 has 17 amino acids. With V trimmed by 0 bases and J by 6 bases, 11 bases remained unmatched. Per the germline V gene, CDR1 is MGHRA and CDR2 is YSYEKL. For the CDR3, the DNA is TGCGCCAGCAGCCAAGATACACCGGGAGGGTTCTTTGATACGCAGTATTTT. Translating gives CASSQDTPGGFFDTQYF.

This clonotype was observed many times. The gene calls are TRBV20-1 and TRBJ2-7, with D perhaps TRBD2 (6 bases). V was cut by 3 bases and J by 3 bases, with 12 bases left in between. The germline V gene encodes CDR1 DFQATT and CDR2 SNEGSKA (reference sequence). The CDR3 runs 13 residues. The chain's CDR3 is CSARGGEVYEQYF. CDR3 DNA: TGCAGTGCTAGGGGTGGGGAGGTCTACGAGCAGTACTTC.